Each of the 32 T cell receptor beta chains below was sequenced from the same sample in a study of liver allograft versus peripheral blood T cells. Looking at the study overall: Repertoires from peripheral blood of liver transplant recipients were compared with those inside their transplanted livers.

In TCRdb, the reads were re-called with MiXCR into one record per CDR3 protein. The sample lists about 2,800 distinct CDR3 sequences; 14% to 15% were seen once. The receptors shown here come from a human patient who had a liver transplant. Some T cells may be supplied by the graft donor.

This clonotype was counted between two and nine times. V is TRBV6-1 and J is TRBJ2-3; D remains unclear. Trimming stripped 0 bases from V and 0 bases from J, with 4 bases between. CDR3 size: 14 residues. Germline V gene sequence: CDR1 MNHNS, CDR2 SASEGT. The CDR3 loop reads CASSEAYSTDTQYF. The CDR3 DNA reads as TGTGCCAGCAGTGAAGCGTACAGCACAGATACGCAGTATTTT.

This clonotype is deemed medium-sized (0.01 to 0.1%). The rearrangement uses TRBV19 and TRBJ1-5; a weak D match, TRBD1 (5 bases). The CDR3 runs 15 residues. Germline V gene sequence: CDR1 LNHDA, CDR2 SQIVND (reference sequence). V dropped 4 bases and J dropped 2 bases, with 12 bases sitting between them. CDR3 sequence: CASSRRGVRNQPQHF. CDR3 coding DNA: TGTGCCAGTAGTAGACGGGGCGTTCGCAATCAGCCCCAGCATTTT. Together with reference TRBV19 and TRBJ1-5, the CDR3 gives the full variable domain: DGGITQSPKYLFRKEGQNVTLSCEQNLNHDAMYWYRQDPGQGLRLIYYSQIVNDFQKGDIAEGYSVSREKKESFPLTVTSAQKNPTAFYLCASSRRGVRNQPQHFGDGTRLSIL.

By sample share, this clonotype is medium-sized. This chain links TRBV6-1 with TRBJ1-5; D is perhaps TRBD1 (5 bases). The CDR3 loop spans 14 amino acids. V was shortened by 7 bases and J by 1 base, with 11 bases between the two germline ends. CDR1 MNHNS and CDR2 SASEGT come from the germline V gene. The CDR3 DNA is TGTGCCAGCACCGGTCGGGGGAGCAATCAGCCCCAGCATTTT. Protein product: CASTGRGSNQPQHF.

In its sample, this clonotype is medium-sized. CDR3 amino acids: CASSFRDRMFGGYTF. DNA for the CDR3: TGTGCCAGCAGCTTCCGGGACAGGATGTTCGGTGGCTACACCTTC. The chain joins TRBV7-9 to TRBJ1-2; 8 bases match TRBD1. The CDR3 has 15 residues. The V and J ends lost 3 bases and 7 bases, in that order; junction bases with no gene match: 10. CDR1 and CDR2 (germline): SEHNR, FQNEAQ (reference sequence). Full variable domain (outside the CDR3, taken from reference TRBV7-9 and TRBJ1-2): DTGVSQNPRHKITKRGQNVTFRCDPISEHNRLYWYRQTLGQGPEFLTYFQNEAQLEKSRLLSDRFSAERPKGSFSTLEIQRTEQGDSAMYLCASSFRDRMFGGYTFGSGTRLTVV.

This clonotype has a count of ten or more. The rearrangement uses TRBV10-3 and TRBJ1-1; D gene ambiguous. The germline CDR1 and CDR2 sequences are ENHRY and SYGVKD. This CDR3 is 14 amino acids long. Trimming shortened V by 2 bases and J by 6 bases, and 13 bases separated the two germline ends. CDR3 nucleotides: TGTGCCATCAGTGAGCCCGTTGAACCCCCTGAAGCTTTCTTT. The encoded protein is CAISEPVEPPEAFF.

The chain couples TRBV12-3 or TRBV12-4 to TRBJ1-6; tentative D call: TRBD1 (5 bases). This CDR3 has 18 residues. V lost 6 bases and J lost 6, with 24 bases in between. The CDR3: CASSTDSPHSISNSPLHF. The DNA of the CDR3 is TGTGCCAGCAGCACAGACAGCCCCCATTCGATAAGTAATTCACCCCTCCACTTT.

By share, this clonotype counts as medium-sized. The chain links TRBV15 to TRBJ1-3; 7 nucleotides align to TRBD1. CDR1 LNHNV and CDR2 YYDKDF come from the germline V gene (reference sequence). Trimming at V came to 6 bases and at J to 2 bases, leaving 7 bases not matched to a gene. The CDR3 runs 15 residues. CDR3 residues: CATSIQGPTGNTIYF. The DNA of the CDR3 is TGTGCCACCAGTATACAGGGGCCCACTGGAAACACCATATATTTT. Using reference TRBV15 and TRBJ1-3 for the parts outside the CDR3, the full variable domain is DAMVIQNPRYQVTQFGKPVTLSCSQTLNHNVMYWYQQKSSQAPKLLFHYYDKDFNNEADTPDNFQSRRPNTSFCFLDIRSPGLGDTAMYLCATSIQGPTGNTIYFGEGSWLTVV.

To note about this clonotype: A far larger clone is a single base away, which makes a read error likely. The chain employs TRBV28 and TRBJ2-7; D is uncertain. CDR1 and CDR2 from the germline V gene are MDHEN and SYDVKM. The CDR3 is 12 amino acids. The V gene lost 1 base and the J gene lost 10 bases, with 11 bases spanning the gap. The CDR3: CASSLFFPPQYF. CDR3 in DNA: TGTGCCAGCAGTTTATTCTTTCCCCCCCAGTACTTC.

The chain couples TRBV20-1 to TRBJ2-7; TRBD2 agrees at 7 bases. The germline CDR1 and CDR2 sequences are DFQATT and SNEGSKA (reference sequence). The CDR3 is 13 residues long. The J segment lost 6 bases and the V segment lost 1 base, leaving 6 bases of the junction unmatched. DNA for the CDR3: TGCAGTGCTAGAGGAGGGAGGGCCACCGAGCAGTACTTC. It specifies CSARGGRATEQYF.

This chain uses TRBV9 with TRBJ2-3, with D perhaps matching TRBD2 (6 bases). CDR1 and CDR2 (germline): SGDLS, YYNGEE. This CDR3 is built from 15 residues. V was cut by 0 bases and J by 2 bases, with 10 bases left in between. CDR3 in DNA: TGTGCCAGCAGCGTAGGCGGGACCAACACAGATACGCAGTATTTT. It encodes CASSVGGTNTDTQYF.

This clonotype is labeled as medium-sized (0.01 to 0.1%). The gene calls are TRBV6-5 and TRBJ2-7; TRBD1 agrees at 10 bases. The ends lost 8 bases at V and 0 bases at J; junction bases unmatched: 4. Looked up from germline, CDR1 is MNHEY and CDR2 is SVGAGI. The CDR3 consists of 14 residues. The CDR3 loop is CASGGTGDSYEQYF. In DNA form, the CDR3 reads TGTGCCAGCGGCGGGACAGGGGACTCCTACGAGCAGTACTTC.

By share, this clonotype ranks as medium-sized. The rearrangement links TRBV27 to TRBJ1-5; 9 bases line up with TRBD1. Germline CDR1 reads MNHEY; CDR2 reads SMNVEV (reference sequence). The CDR3 totals 15 residues. The V gene end was trimmed by 3 bases and the J gene end by 7 bases; junction bases not matched to a gene: 7. CDR3: CASSFPRTGVQPQHF. DNA of the CDR3: TGTGCCAGCAGTTTCCCCCGGACAGGGGTGCAGCCCCAGCATTTT.

This clonotype is medium-sized in the sample. The chain uses TRBV27 and TRBJ1-2; D is unclear. The CDR3 runs to 13 residues. V gave up 3 bases and J gave up 4 bases, with 9 bases separating them. Germline V gene lookup returns CDR1 MNHEY and CDR2 SMNVEV (reference sequence). The CDR3 spells CASSFGSAYGYTF. CDR3 nucleotides: TGTGCCAGCAGTTTTGGCAGCGCCTATGGCTACACCTTC.

This clonotype is labeled as medium-sized (0.01 to 0.1%). The chain recombines TRBV28 with TRBJ2-2; 12 positions agree with TRBD2. The CDR3 is 19 residues long. Germline CDR1 and CDR2: MDHEN and SYDVKM. V lost 0 bases to trimming and J lost 4 bases; unmatched junction nucleotides: 9. CDR3 nucleotide sequence: TGTGCCAGCAGTTTATGGTCTAGCGGGGGGGCATGGGGCACCGGGGAGCTGTTTTTT. The encoded protein is CASSLWSSGGAWGTGELFF.

This chain links TRBV3-1 with TRBJ2-1; D call uncertain. This CDR3 is 14 amino acids long. The V end lost 1 base, the J end lost 4 bases, and 8 bases lay between the germline ends. CDR1 and CDR2 (germline): LGHDT, YNNKEL (reference sequence). Here the CDR3 DNA reads TGTGCCAGCAGCCAAGTGTCTAGTTACAATGAGCAGTTCTTC. It translates to CASSQVSSYNEQFF.

The chain has TRBV7-9 and TRBJ2-7; D is uncertain. In germline, CDR1 is SEHNR, CDR2 FQNEAQ (reference sequence). V shed 3 bases and J shed 3 bases, with 9 bases lying between them. The CDR3 has 13 residues. CDR3 amino acids: CASSFKGFYEQYF. The CDR3 DNA sequence: TGTGCCAGCAGCTTCAAGGGTTTCTACGAGCAGTACTTC.

In its sample, this clonotype was seen many times. The chain uses TRBV6-2 or TRBV6-3 and TRBJ2-7, with 14 nucleotides matching TRBD2. This CDR3 contains 17 residues. Germline V gene lookup returns CDR1 MNHEY and CDR2 SVGEGT. V lost 6 bases to trimming and J lost 3 bases; unmatched junction nucleotides: 10. CDR3 sequence: CASRSPGLAGVRYEQYF. The CDR3 DNA is TGTGCCAGCAGGTCCCCGGGACTAGCGGGAGTTCGCTACGAGCAGTACTTC.

This clonotype was found a few times. V usage is TRBV24-1 and J usage is TRBJ2-2, with 12 positions matching TRBD2. Trimming cost V 4 bases and J 2 bases; bases outside gene matches: 4. Germline V gene data show CDR1 as KGHDR and CDR2 as SFDVKD. The CDR3 is 17 residues long. The CDR3 DNA reads TGTGCCACCAGTGAAAGGACTAGCGGGGATAACACCGGGGAGCTGTTTTTT. Its protein is CATSERTSGDNTGELFF.

This clonotype was found many times. The chain uses TRBV9 and TRBJ2-7, with no clear D. Germline assignment: CDR1 SGDLS and CDR2 YYNGEE. The V and J ends lost 0 bases and 1 base respectively, with 8 bases between them. This CDR3 region has 14 residues. CDR3 DNA sequence: TGTGCCAGCAGCGTAGCCGGTGAATCCTACGAGCAGTACTTC. Protein: CASSVAGESYEQYF.

CDR3 amino acids: CSVERTGGEGEQFF. The CDR3 region has the DNA TGCAGCGTTGAACGGACAGGGGGAGAAGGTGAGCAGTTCTTC. V and J are TRBV29-1 and TRBJ2-1; TRBD1 aligns across 10 bases. After removal of 2 bases from V and 9 bases from J, the junction contained 7 bases not matched to a gene. Germline V gene lookup returns CDR1 SQVTM and CDR2 ANQGSEA. The CDR3 is 14 amino acids.

The rearrangement links TRBV10-3 to TRBJ2-2, with D possibly matching TRBD2 (5 bases). The V end was cut by 5 bases, the J end by 0 bases, with 25 bases between. Looked up from germline, CDR1 is ENHRY and CDR2 is SYGVKD. The CDR3 has 20 residues. CDR3 loop: CAISYFSSIETIANTGELFF. Here the CDR3 DNA reads TGTGCCATCAGTTACTTTTCATCTATCGAGACTATAGCGAACACCGGGGAGCTGTTTTTT.

This clonotype was seen a few times. A far bigger clonotype differs at one base, so this is likely a read error. This chain uses TRBV6-1 with TRBJ1-2; no clear D. This CDR3 has 14 residues. V lost 3 bases and J lost 4, with 12 bases in between. Germline CDR1 is MNHNS and CDR2 is SASEGT. The CDR3 sequence is CASSEPGPVYGYTF. In DNA, the CDR3 is TGTGCCAGCAGTGAGCCCGGGCCGGTCTATGGCTACACCTTC.

This clonotype rates as medium-sized. The chain has TRBV19 and TRBJ1-5; perhaps TRBD1 as D (6 bases). The CDR3 is 15 residues long. The germline V gene encodes CDR1 LNHDA and CDR2 SQIVND (reference sequence). The V gene lost 3 bases and the J gene lost 3 bases, with 12 bases spanning the gap. CDR3 coding DNA: TGTGCCAGTAGTATTTTCGCAGGGGTCAATCAGCCCCAGCATTTT. Amino acids: CASSIFAGVNQPQHF.

By its share, this clonotype is large. The rearrangement joins TRBV24-1 to TRBJ1-5; D remains unclear. The CDR3 has 16 residues. Germline values: CDR1 KGHDR, CDR2 SFDVKD. V shed 0 bases and J shed 0 bases, with 8 bases lying between them. For the CDR3, the DNA is TGTGCCACCAGTGATTTGCTACAGTCTAGCAATCAGCCCCAGCATTTT. Its translation is CATSDLLQSSNQPQHF.

This clonotype has a count of ten or more. The genes are TRBV6-1 and TRBJ1-5; D ambiguous. Germline V gives CDR1 MNHNS, CDR2 SASEGT. V lost 2 bases and J 0 bases, leaving 8 bases between the germline ends. This CDR3 region has 15 residues. Here the CDR3 DNA reads TGTGCCAGCAGTGAATATGGGTATAGCAATCAGCCCCAGCATTTT. This translates into CASSEYGYSNQPQHF.

By share, this clonotype counts as medium-sized. The chain links TRBV19 to TRBJ2-7, with TRBD1 matching over 9 bases. The germline V gene encodes CDR1 LNHDA and CDR2 SQIVND (reference sequence). The V and J ends lost 5 bases and 3 bases, in that order; junction bases with no gene match: 11. This CDR3 contains 16 residues. CDR3 DNA sequence: TGTGCCAGTAGTGCGGGGCCGACAGGGGGAGGCTACGAGCAGTACTTC. Amino acids: CASSAGPTGGGYEQYF. The complete variable domain, with remaining parts taken from reference TRBV19 and TRBJ2-7, reads DGGITQSPKYLFRKEGQNVTLSCEQNLNHDAMYWYRQDPGQGLRLIYYSQIVNDFQKGDIAEGYSVSREKKESFPLTVTSAQKNPTAFYLCASSAGPTGGGYEQYFGPGTRLTVT.

In the case of this clonotype: This is likely an artifact of a read error, given a far larger clone one base away. The gene calls are TRBV6-6 and TRBJ1-1, with a possible D match to TRBD1 (6 bases). CDR3 length: 13 amino acids. Germline V gives CDR1 MNHNY, CDR2 SVGAGI (reference sequence). The CDR3 spells CARRRGTNTEAFF. CDR3 bases: TGTGCCCGCAGACGAGGGACAAACACTGAAGCTTTCTTT.

This clonotype is medium-sized within its sample. V gene TRBV7-9 combines with J gene TRBJ1-1; D gene unclear. This CDR3 comprises 14 residues. Per germline, CDR1 SEHNR and CDR2 FQNEAQ (reference sequence). The V end lost 2 bases, the J end lost 4 bases, and 11 bases lay between the germline ends. The CDR3 nucleotides read TGTGCCAGCAGCTTACCGGCGGAGAGCACTGAAGCTTTCTTT. Amino acid sequence: CASSLPAESTEAFF.

This clonotype was counted once. A much larger clone differs from this one at a single base, so this may be a read error. This chain joins TRBV10-3 and TRBJ2-7, with 10 positions matching TRBD2. The CDR3 has 16 amino acids. V dropped 3 bases and J dropped 2; count of bases not matched to a gene: 7. CDR1 and CDR2 from the germline V gene are ENHRY and SYGVKD. The CDR3 loop reads CAISEAASGGPYEQYF. As DNA, the CDR3 is TGTGCCATCAGTGAAGCGGCTAGCGGGGGTCCCTACGAGCAGTACTTC.

This clonotype rates as medium-sized (0.01 to 0.1%). The CDR3: CASSEEVANPYEQYF. CDR3 bases: TGTGCCAGCAGTGAAGAGGTAGCGAACCCCTACGAGCAGTACTTC. This chain links TRBV6-1 with TRBJ2-7; D perhaps matches TRBD2 (5 bases). V was cut by 1 base and J by 2 bases, with 12 bases left in between. Germline values: CDR1 MNHNS, CDR2 SASEGT. This CDR3 is 15 amino acids long.

The gene calls are TRBV2 and TRBJ1-2; D is ambiguous. The V gene's germline CDR1 is SNHLY and CDR2 FYNNEI. This CDR3 spans 11 amino acids. The V and J ends lost 6 bases and 5 bases respectively, with 7 bases between them. The CDR3: CASRDLYGYTF. CDR3 in DNA: TGTGCCAGCAGGGATTTATATGGCTACACCTTC.

By share of the sample, this clonotype is medium-sized (0.01 to 0.1%). CDR3 DNA sequence: TGTGCCAGCAGTTTCGGGGGCACTGAAGCTTTCTTT. The encoded protein is CASSFGGTEAFF. V is TRBV6-5 and J is TRBJ1-1; perhaps TRBD1 as D (5 bases). CDR1 is MNHEY, CDR2 SVGAGI, per germline. The V end lost 4 bases, the J end lost 4 bases, and 7 bases lay between the germline ends. The CDR3 has 12 residues.